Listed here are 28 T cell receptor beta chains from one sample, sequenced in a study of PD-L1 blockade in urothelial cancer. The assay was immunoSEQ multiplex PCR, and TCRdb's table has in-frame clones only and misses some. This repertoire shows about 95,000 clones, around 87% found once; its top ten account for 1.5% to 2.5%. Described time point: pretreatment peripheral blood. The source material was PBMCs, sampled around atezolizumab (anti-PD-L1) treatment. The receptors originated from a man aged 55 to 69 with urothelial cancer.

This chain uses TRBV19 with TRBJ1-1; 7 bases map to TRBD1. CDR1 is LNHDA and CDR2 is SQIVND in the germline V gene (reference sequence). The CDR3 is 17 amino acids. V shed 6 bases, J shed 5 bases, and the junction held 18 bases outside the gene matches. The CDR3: CASSKRGDKQGRTEAFF. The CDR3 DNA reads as TGTGCCAGTAGCAAACGCGGCGACAAACAGGGGAGGACTGAAGCTTTCTTT.

CDR3 DNA: TGTGCCAGCAGCTCCCAAATGGGGGGGTCCCAGCATTTT. Its protein is CASSSQMGGSQHF. The chain uses TRBV7-9 and TRBJ1-5; tentative D call: TRBD1 (5 bases). Germline values: CDR1 SEHNR, CDR2 FQNEAQ (reference sequence). The CDR3 is 13 amino acids. Trimming shortened V by 4 bases and J by 11 bases, and 15 bases separated the two germline ends.

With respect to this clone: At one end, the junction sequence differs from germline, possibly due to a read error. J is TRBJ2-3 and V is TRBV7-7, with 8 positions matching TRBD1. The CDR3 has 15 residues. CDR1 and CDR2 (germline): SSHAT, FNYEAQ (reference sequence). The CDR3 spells CASSPGGASTDTQYF. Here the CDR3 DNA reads TGTGCTAGCAGCCCAGGGGGCGCAAGCACAGATACGCAGTATTTT.

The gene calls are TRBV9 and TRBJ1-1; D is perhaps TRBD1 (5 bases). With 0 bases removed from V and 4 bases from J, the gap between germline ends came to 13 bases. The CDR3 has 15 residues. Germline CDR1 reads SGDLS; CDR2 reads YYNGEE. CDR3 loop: CASSVGGRVGTEAFF. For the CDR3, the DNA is TGTGCCAGCAGCGTAGGCGGCAGGGTGGGCACTGAAGCTTTCTTT.

The CDR3 bases are TGTGCCAGCAGCTTGGGAGGTTACGAGCAGTACTTC. This gives the protein CASSLGGYEQYF. The chain couples TRBV13 to TRBJ2-7; D possibly corresponds to TRBD2 (6 bases). This CDR3 has 12 residues. CDR1 PRHDT and CDR2 FYEKMQ come from the germline V gene (reference sequence). Trimming removed 3 bases from V and 4 bases from J, with 7 bases in between.

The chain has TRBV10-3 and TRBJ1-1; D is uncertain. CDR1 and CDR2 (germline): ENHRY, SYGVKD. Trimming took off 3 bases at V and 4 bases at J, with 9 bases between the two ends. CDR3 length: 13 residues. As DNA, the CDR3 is TGTGCCATCAGTGAAGGAGCGCTCACTGAAGCTTTCTTT. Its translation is CAISEGALTEAFF.

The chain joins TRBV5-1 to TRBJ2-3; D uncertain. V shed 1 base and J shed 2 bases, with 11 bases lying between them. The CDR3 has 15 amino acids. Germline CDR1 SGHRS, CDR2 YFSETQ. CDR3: CASSLITVNTDTQYF. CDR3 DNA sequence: TGCGCCAGCAGCTTGATAACAGTTAACACAGATACGCAGTATTTT.

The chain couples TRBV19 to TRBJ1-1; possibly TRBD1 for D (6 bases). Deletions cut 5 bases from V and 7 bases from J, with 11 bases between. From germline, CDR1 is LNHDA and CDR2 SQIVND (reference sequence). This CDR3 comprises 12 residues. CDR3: CASSGPGDEAFF. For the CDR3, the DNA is TGTGCCAGTAGTGGTCCAGGGGATGAAGCTTTCTTT.

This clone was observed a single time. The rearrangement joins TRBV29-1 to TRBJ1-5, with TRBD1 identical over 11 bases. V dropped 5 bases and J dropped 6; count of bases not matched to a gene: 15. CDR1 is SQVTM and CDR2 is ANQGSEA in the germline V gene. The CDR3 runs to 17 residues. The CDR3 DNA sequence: TGCAGCGTTTTAGTGGGTAAGGACAGGGGGCAGGGTCAGCCCCAGCATTTT. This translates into CSVLVGKDRGQGQPQHF.

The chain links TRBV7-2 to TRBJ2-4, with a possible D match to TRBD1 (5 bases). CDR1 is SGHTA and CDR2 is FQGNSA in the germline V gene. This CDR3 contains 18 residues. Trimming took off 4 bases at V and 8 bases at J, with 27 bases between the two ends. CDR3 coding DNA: TGTGCCAGCAGCTCTCAGGACAACCGTTCCCCCAAAAAAGACATTCAGTACTTC. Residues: CASSSQDNRSPKKDIQYF.

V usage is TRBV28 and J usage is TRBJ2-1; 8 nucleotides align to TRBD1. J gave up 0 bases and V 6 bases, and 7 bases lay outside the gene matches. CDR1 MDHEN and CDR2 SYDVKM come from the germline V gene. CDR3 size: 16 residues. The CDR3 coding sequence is TGTGCCAGCAGACGCACCGGGACAGGCTCCTACAATGAGCAGTTCTTC. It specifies CASRRTGTGSYNEQFF.

The CDR3 DNA reads as TGTGCCTGGAGTGTAGGAGGGTCTGGAAACACCATATATTTT. It yields the protein CAWSVGGSGNTIYF. The chain has TRBV30 and TRBJ1-3; no reliable D call. The CDR3 runs to 14 residues. Trimming shortened V by 0 bases and J by 1 base, and 7 bases separated the two germline ends. The germline gives CDR1 GTSNPN, CDR2 SVGIG (reference sequence). The full variable domain, its missing parts supplied by reference TRBV30 and TRBJ1-3, is SQTIHQWPATLVQPVGSPLSLECTVEGTSNPNLYWYRQAAGRGLQLLFYSVGIGQISSEVPQNLSASRPQDRQFILSSKKLLLSDSGFYLCAWSVGGSGNTIYFGEGSWLTVV.

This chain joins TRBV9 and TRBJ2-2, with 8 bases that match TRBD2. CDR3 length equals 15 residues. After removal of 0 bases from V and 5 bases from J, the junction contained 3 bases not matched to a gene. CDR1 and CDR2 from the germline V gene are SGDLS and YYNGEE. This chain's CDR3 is CASSVATGGTGELFF. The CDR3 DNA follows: TGTGCCAGCAGCGTAGCTACGGGGGGGACCGGGGAGCTGTTTTTT.

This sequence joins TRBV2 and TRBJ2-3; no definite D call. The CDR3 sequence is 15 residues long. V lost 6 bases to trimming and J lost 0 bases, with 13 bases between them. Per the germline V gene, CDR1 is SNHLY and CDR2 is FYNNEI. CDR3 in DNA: TGTGCCAGCAGATCGAGACTTTCTAGCACAGATACGCAGTATTTT. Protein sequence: CASRSRLSSTDTQYF.

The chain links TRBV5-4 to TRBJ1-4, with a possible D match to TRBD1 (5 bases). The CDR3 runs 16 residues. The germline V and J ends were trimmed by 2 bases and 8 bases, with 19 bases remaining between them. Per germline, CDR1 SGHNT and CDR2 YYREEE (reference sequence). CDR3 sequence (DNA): TGTGCCAGCAGCTTTGGAGGCACGGGGGTCGGGGAAAAACTGTTTTTT. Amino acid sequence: CASSFGGTGVGEKLFF.

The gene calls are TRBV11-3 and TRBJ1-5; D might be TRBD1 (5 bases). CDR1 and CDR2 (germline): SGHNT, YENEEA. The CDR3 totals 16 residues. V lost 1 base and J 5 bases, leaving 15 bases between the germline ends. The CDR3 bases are TGTGCCAGCAGCTTAGTGCCGCAGGGTTGGGATCAGCCCCAGCATTTT. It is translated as CASSLVPQGWDQPQHF.

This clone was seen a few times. This chain's CDR3 is CASRGLPNTEAFF. DNA for the CDR3: TGTGCCAGCAGAGGACTACCGAACACTGAAGCTTTCTTT. The chain has TRBV27 and TRBJ1-1; D is unresolved. The CDR3 is 13 amino acids. With 6 bases removed from V and 1 base from J, the gap between germline ends came to 9 bases. Germline CDR1 is MNHEY and CDR2 is SMNVEV (reference sequence).

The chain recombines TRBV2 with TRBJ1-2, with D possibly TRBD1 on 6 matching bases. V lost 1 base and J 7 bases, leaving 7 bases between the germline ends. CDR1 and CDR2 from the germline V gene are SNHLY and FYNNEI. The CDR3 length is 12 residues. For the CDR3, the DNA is TGTGCCAGCAGTGAAGAGGGGGTTGGCTACACCTTC. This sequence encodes CASSEEGVGYTF.

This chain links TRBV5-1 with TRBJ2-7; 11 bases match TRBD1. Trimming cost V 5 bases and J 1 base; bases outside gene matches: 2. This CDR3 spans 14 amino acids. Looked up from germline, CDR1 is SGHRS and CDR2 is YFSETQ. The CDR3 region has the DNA TGCGCCAGCAGTAGGGACAGGGGGTCCTACGAGCAGTACTTC. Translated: CASSRDRGSYEQYF.

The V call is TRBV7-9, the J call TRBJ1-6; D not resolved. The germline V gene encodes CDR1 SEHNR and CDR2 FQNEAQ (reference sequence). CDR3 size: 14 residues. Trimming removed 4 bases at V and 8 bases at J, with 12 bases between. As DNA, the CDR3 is TGTGCCAGCAGCTCAGTAACCGGGGATTCACCCCTCCACTTT. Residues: CASSSVTGDSPLHF.

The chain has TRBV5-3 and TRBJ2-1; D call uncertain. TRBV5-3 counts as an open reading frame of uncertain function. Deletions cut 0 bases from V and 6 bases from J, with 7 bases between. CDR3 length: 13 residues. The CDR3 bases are TGTGCCAGAAGCTTGGTCGGAGTCAATGAGCAGTTCTTC. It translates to CARSLVGVNEQFF.

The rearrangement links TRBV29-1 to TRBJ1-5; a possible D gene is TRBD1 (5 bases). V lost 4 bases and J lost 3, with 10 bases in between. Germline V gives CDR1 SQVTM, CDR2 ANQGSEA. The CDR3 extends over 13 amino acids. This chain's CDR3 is CSVVTRDNQPQHF. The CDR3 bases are TGCAGCGTTGTTACCAGGGACAATCAGCCCCAGCATTTT.

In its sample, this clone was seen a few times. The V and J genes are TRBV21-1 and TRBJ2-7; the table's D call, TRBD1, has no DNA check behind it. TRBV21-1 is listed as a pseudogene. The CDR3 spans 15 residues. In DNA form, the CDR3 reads TGTGCCAGCAGCGCCGAGGGACAGGGGATGTACGAGCAGTACTTC. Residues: CASSAEGQGMYEQYF.

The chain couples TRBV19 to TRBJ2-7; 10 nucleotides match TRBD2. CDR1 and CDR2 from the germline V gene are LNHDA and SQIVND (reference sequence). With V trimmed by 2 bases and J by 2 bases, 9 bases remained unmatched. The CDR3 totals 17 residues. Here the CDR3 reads CASSILASGSAAYEQYF. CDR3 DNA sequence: TGTGCCAGTAGTATACTGGCTAGCGGGAGCGCCGCCTACGAGCAGTACTTC.

The CDR3 spells CASSKQKTSGNTIYF. Written as DNA, the CDR3 is TGTGCCAGCAGTAAACAGAAGACCTCTGGAAACACCATATATTTT. The chain joins TRBV6-6 to TRBJ1-3, with unresolved D. V lost 5 bases, J lost 0 bases, and 11 bases lay in between. Germline lookup yields CDR1 MNHNY and CDR2 SVGAGI (reference sequence). This CDR3 has 15 amino acids.

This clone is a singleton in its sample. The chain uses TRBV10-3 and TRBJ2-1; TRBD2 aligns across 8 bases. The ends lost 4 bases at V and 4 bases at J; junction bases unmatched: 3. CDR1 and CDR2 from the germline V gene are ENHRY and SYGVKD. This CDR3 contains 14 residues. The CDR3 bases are TGTGCCATCAGTGTCACTAGCGGTTACAATGAGCAGTTCTTC. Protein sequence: CAISVTSGYNEQFF.

The CDR3 nucleotides are TGCGCCAGCAGGGACGACAGGGTCTCACCCCTCCACTTT. It encodes CASRDDRVSPLHF. V and J are TRBV10-2 and TRBJ1-6; 7 nucleotides line up with TRBD1. The J segment lost 10 bases and the V segment lost 6 bases, leaving 6 bases of the junction unmatched. This CDR3 comprises 13 residues. Germline lookup yields CDR1 WSHSY and CDR2 SAAADI.

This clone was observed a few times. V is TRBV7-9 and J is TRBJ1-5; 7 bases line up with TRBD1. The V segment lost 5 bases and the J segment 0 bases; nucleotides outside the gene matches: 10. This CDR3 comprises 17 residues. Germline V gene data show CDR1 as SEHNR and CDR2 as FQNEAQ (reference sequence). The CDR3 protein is CASSREKTGDSNQPQHF. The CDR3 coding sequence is TGTGCCAGCAGCCGCGAGAAAACAGGGGATAGCAATCAGCCCCAGCATTTT. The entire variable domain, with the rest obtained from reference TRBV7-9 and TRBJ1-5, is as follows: DTGVSQNPRHKITKRGQNVTFRCDPISEHNRLYWYRQTLGQGPEFLTYFQNEAQLEKSRLLSDRFSAERPKGSFSTLEIQRTEQGDSAMYLCASSREKTGDSNQPQHFGDGTRLSIL.